A single sample is the source of the 20 T cell receptor beta chains below, sequenced in a study of blood T cell repertoires in COVID-19. Repertoires were generated with immunoSEQ multiplex PCR, while TCRdb's copy carries only in-frame clones and drops some. The sample yields 250,000 or so clones, approximately 83% seen once. The source material was PBMCs or T cells enriched from blood (not recorded which). The receptor source for this set is a woman in her forties or fifties who had recovered from COVID-19.

The genes are TRBV15 and TRBJ2-7, with 8 bases lining up with TRBD2. This CDR3 has 14 residues. CDR1 LNHNV and CDR2 YYDKDF come from the germline V gene (reference sequence). Trimming removed 6 bases from V and 4 bases from J; junction bases left unmatched: 8. This CDR3 is CATRIAGGSYEQYF. The CDR3 DNA sequence: TGTGCCACCAGAATCGCGGGAGGCTCGTACGAGCAGTACTTC. Drawing the rest from reference TRBV15 and TRBJ2-7, the complete variable domain is DAMVIQNPRYQVTQFGKPVTLSCSQTLNHNVMYWYQQKSSQAPKLLFHYYDKDFNNEADTPDNFQSRRPNTSFCFLDIRSPGLGDTAMYLCATRIAGGSYEQYFGPGTRLTVT.

This clone was picked up one time. The chain has TRBV5-1 and TRBJ1-3; 7 bases line up with TRBD1. V lost 3 bases to trimming and J lost 2 bases; unmatched junction nucleotides: 5. The CDR3 sequence is 15 residues long. CDR1 and CDR2 (germline): SGHRS, YFSETQ. Here the CDR3 DNA reads TGCGCCAGCAGCTCAGGACAGGTCGCTGGAAACACCATATATTTT. This gives the protein CASSSGQVAGNTIYF.

The chain joins TRBV27 to TRBJ1-2; tentative D call: TRBD1 (5 bases). Germline loops: CDR1 MNHEY, CDR2 SMNVEV (reference sequence). The V gene lost 0 bases and the J gene lost 7 bases, with 15 bases spanning the gap. The CDR3 is made up of 15 amino acids. DNA of the CDR3: TGTGCCAGCAGTTTATCCCACGGAGGGGAGGGTGGCTACACCTTC. As protein: CASSLSHGGEGGYTF.

The chain combines TRBV10-3 with TRBJ1-6, with 7 bases aligning to TRBD1. The J segment lost 0 bases and the V segment lost 6 bases, leaving 5 bases of the junction unmatched. Germline lookup yields CDR1 ENHRY and CDR2 SYGVKD. CDR3 size: 16 residues. The CDR3 coding sequence is TGTGCCATCAGGGAGACAGGGAGCTCCTATAATTCACCCCTCCACTTT. Protein sequence: CAIRETGSSYNSPLHF.

V and J are TRBV9 and TRBJ2-2; 9 bases line up with TRBD1. CDR3 size: 15 residues. Germline V lookup: CDR1 SGDLS, CDR2 YYNGEE. Trimming removed 4 bases from V and 7 bases from J; junction bases left unmatched: 8. CDR3 bases: TGTGCCAGCAGCTTAGGGACAGGGAGAGGCGGGGAGCTGTTTTTT. Translation gives CASSLGTGRGGELFF.

The V gene is TRBV19, the J gene TRBJ1-2; 8 positions agree with TRBD1. Trimming cost V 4 bases and J 1 base; bases outside gene matches: 8. The CDR3 has 16 residues. Germline-derived CDR1 and CDR2 are LNHDA and SQIVND (reference sequence). CDR3 DNA sequence: TGTGCCAGTAGTACCGAAAGACAGGGGCTTAACTATGGCTACACCTTC. It specifies CASSTERQGLNYGYTF.

V usage is TRBV9 and J usage is TRBJ2-3; D call uncertain. Germline-derived CDR1 and CDR2 are SGDLS and YYNGEE. The ends were cut back, 3 bases at V and 4 bases at J, with 9 bases in the middle. This CDR3 spans 13 amino acids. In DNA form, the CDR3 reads TGTGCCAGCAGCGATGGCACCTCAGATACGCAGTATTTT. It specifies CASSDGTSDTQYF.

The V call is TRBV5-1, the J call TRBJ1-6; D is uncertain. V lost 4 bases and J lost 6, with 14 bases in between. Germline-derived CDR1 and CDR2 are SGHRS and YFSETQ. The CDR3 contains 15 residues. CDR3 DNA: TGCGCCAGCAGCATAATGACTGAGATTAATTCACCCCTCCACTTT. Encoded protein: CASSIMTEINSPLHF.

This clone was detected only a few times. V gene TRBV12-5 combines with J gene TRBJ2-7; D is perhaps TRBD2 (5 bases). CDR3 length: 11 residues. Trimming shortened V by 5 bases and J by 6 bases, and 8 bases separated the two germline ends. Germline loops: CDR1 LGHNT, CDR2 FRNRAP. CDR3 nucleotides: TGTGCTAGTGGTGTGAGGGCCGAGCAGTACTTC. Encoded protein: CASGVRAEQYF.

V gene TRBV12-5 combines with J gene TRBJ2-7; 10 bases fit TRBD2. Trimming took 6 bases from V and 1 from J; bases not matched to a gene: 9. This CDR3 contains 16 residues. CDR1 and CDR2 (germline): LGHNT, FRNRAP. CDR3 nucleotides: TGTGCTAGTGGCCTTACATCAGCGGGAGGGTCCTACGAGCAGTACTTC. Residues: CASGLTSAGGSYEQYF.

The rearrangement links TRBV5-4 to TRBJ1-3; TRBD1 is a possible D gene (6 bases). Trimming cost V 4 bases and J 0 bases, with 11 bases left between them. Looked up from germline, CDR1 is SGHNT and CDR2 is YYREEE (reference sequence). CDR3 size: 15 residues. In DNA form, the CDR3 reads TGTGCCAGCAGCCCGGACAGTACCTCTGGAAACACCATATATTTT. Amino acids: CASSPDSTSGNTIYF.

This clone was detected once. The chain couples TRBV11-3 to TRBJ2-2; D is ambiguous. CDR3 size: 13 residues. V was trimmed by 2 bases and J by 3 bases, leaving 4 bases between them. Per germline, CDR1 SGHNT and CDR2 YENEEA. The CDR3: CASSLRYTGELFF. CDR3 coding DNA: TGTGCCAGCAGCTTACGGTACACCGGGGAGCTGTTTTTT.

The V and J genes are TRBV5-1 and TRBJ2-3, with TRBD2 identical over 13 bases. The trim removed 2 bases at V and 6 bases at J, leaving 9 bases unmatched. In germline, CDR1 is SGHRS, CDR2 YFSETQ. The CDR3 is made up of 17 amino acids. CDR3 residues: CASSFSTSGRKGDTQYF. The CDR3 nucleotides read TGCGCCAGCAGCTTTTCGACTAGCGGGAGGAAGGGGGATACGCAGTATTTT.

V is TRBV2 and J is TRBJ1-6, with D tentatively TRBD1 (5 bases). V gave up 6 bases and J gave up 10 bases, with 22 bases separating them. This CDR3 spans 16 amino acids. Germline loops: CDR1 SNHLY, CDR2 FYNNEI. For the CDR3, the DNA is TGTGCCAGCAGCAACCAACTCCCGACAGCGCGCTCACCCCTCCACTTT. Its translation is CASSNQLPTARSPLHF.

This clone was seen only once. This sequence joins TRBV7-9 and TRBJ2-1; D uncertain. The germline V and J ends were trimmed by 2 bases and 4 bases, with 9 bases remaining between them. This CDR3 is 14 amino acids long. CDR1 is SEHNR and CDR2 is FQNEAQ in the germline V gene (reference sequence). The CDR3 region is CASSLFIDYNEQFF. The CDR3, as DNA: TGTGCCAGCAGCTTATTTATAGATTACAATGAGCAGTTCTTC.

CDR3 protein: CSVEGGGGTNYGYTF. The CDR3 DNA reads as TGCAGCGTTGAAGGGGGAGGGGGGACTAACTATGGCTACACCTTC. The rearrangement links TRBV29-1 to TRBJ1-2; perhaps TRBD1 as D (6 bases). Trimming stripped 1 base from V and 0 bases from J, with 12 bases between. Looked up from germline, CDR1 is SQVTM and CDR2 is ANQGSEA. There are 15 residues in the CDR3.

The V and J genes are TRBV5-1 and TRBJ1-5; perhaps TRBD1 as D (6 bases). The V end lost 1 base, the J end lost 6 bases, and 8 bases lay between the germline ends. Germline V gene data show CDR1 as SGHRS and CDR2 as YFSETQ. CDR3 size: 13 residues. CDR3 sequence: CASSLMTGQPQHF. CDR3 nucleotide sequence: TGCGCCAGCAGCTTGATGACAGGTCAGCCCCAGCATTTT.

V usage is TRBV27 and J usage is TRBJ2-1; D may be TRBD2 (5 bases). Germline V gene lookup returns CDR1 MNHEY and CDR2 SMNVEV (reference sequence). The V and J ends lost 4 bases and 4 bases respectively, with 8 bases between them. The CDR3 has 13 amino acids. The CDR3 region has the DNA TGTGCCAGCAGTTACCCGGGGTACAATGAGCAGTTCTTC. It encodes CASSYPGYNEQFF.

This clone occurred once. This chain links TRBV29-1 with TRBJ2-7; the match to TRBD1 covers 7 bases. Trimming removed 7 bases from V and 2 bases from J; junction bases left unmatched: 8. CDR3 length equals 13 residues. Germline CDR1 is SQVTM and CDR2 is ANQGSEA. This CDR3 reads CSATGTVAYEQYF. CDR3 nucleotides: TGCAGCGCAACCGGGACAGTGGCCTACGAGCAGTACTTC.

The table lists this clone with many counts. This sequence joins TRBV11-2 and TRBJ1-1; 7 nucleotides match TRBD1. The germline CDR1 and CDR2 sequences are SGHAT and FQNNGV. CDR3 length: 12 residues. V lost 11 bases and J lost 4; bases outside the gene matches: 7. The DNA of the CDR3 is TGTGCCGTCCTAGGGGGCAGCACTGAAGCTTTCTTT. It codes for CAVLGGSTEAFF. Variable domain in full (rest from reference TRBV11-2 and TRBJ1-1): EAGVAQSPRYKIIEKRQSVAFWCNPISGHATLYWYQQILGQGPKLLIQFQNNGVVDDSQLPKDRFSAERLKGVDSTLKIQPAKLEDSAVYLCAVLGGSTEAFFGQGTRLTVV.